This TCR beta chain is drawn from a study of CD8 T cells in ankylosing spondylitis. Study findings and constraints: Among TCR beta sequences, a motif of eight highly homologous variants appeared characteristic of ankylosing spondylitis blood.

CDR1 and CDR2 (germline): DFQATT, SNEGSKA (reference sequence). This CDR3 is built from 15 residues. The V gene lost 1 base and the J gene lost 0 bases, with 10 bases spanning the gap. The authors made TCR beta libraries by quantitative 5'-RACE with molecular barcodes. Via MiXCR, TCRdb re-called the 5' RACE reads, giving one row per CDR3 protein. The sample has almost 400,000 distinct CDR3 sequences, more than 20% seen once. For this clonotype: What it binds is unknown.

The sample consisted of blood, either unsorted or a sorted T cell fraction (not recorded which). The sequence was collected from a male donor with ankylosing spondylitis. V gene TRBV20-1 combines with J gene TRBJ1-5; D not resolved. The DNA for the CDR3 is TGCAGTGCTAGAGGTGGGCGGGGTAGCAATCAGCCCCAGCATTTT. It encodes CSARGGRGSNQPQHF.